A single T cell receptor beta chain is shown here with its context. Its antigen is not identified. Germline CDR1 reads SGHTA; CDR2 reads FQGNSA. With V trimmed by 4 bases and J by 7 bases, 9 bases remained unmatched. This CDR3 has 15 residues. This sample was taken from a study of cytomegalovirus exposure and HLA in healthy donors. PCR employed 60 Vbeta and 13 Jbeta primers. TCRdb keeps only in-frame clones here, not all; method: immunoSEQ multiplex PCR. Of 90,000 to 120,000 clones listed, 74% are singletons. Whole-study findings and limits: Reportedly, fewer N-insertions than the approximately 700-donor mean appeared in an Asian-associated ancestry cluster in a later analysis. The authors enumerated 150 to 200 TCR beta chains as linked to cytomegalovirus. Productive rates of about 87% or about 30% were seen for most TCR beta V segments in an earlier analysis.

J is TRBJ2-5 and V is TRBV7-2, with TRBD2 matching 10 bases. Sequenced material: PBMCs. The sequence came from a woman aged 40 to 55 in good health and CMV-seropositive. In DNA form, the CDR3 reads TGTGCCAGCAGCTCCCCGGGGATAGCGGGGGGGACCCAGTACTTC. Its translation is CASSSPGIAGGTQYF.